The sample holds a few counts of the clone carrying this TCR beta chain. The data are from a study of blood T cell repertoires in COVID-19. CDR3 length equals 14 residues. Germline V lookup: CDR1 SQVTM, CDR2 ANQGSEA. V was pared by 7 bases and J by 5 bases, with 7 bases of the junction left unmatched. In the source study's methods: From reference gene primer amplification, estimates of nucleated cell counts were derived. Clones were sequenced by immunoSEQ multiplex PCR, and TCRdb holds only the in-frame ones, with some missing. V, J and clone size are those of that table, while D and trimming were read from the DNA. The data contain about 120,000 clones, 85% to 90% of them singletons.

This receptor was identified in a man aged 65-85 years who had recovered from COVID-19. Sequencing input: peripheral blood. This chain joins TRBV29-1 and TRBJ2-1; 11 bases fit TRBD2. In nucleotides, the CDR3 is TGCAGCGCCTTTAGCGGGAGGGCCGACAATGAGCAGTTCTTC. It codes for CSAFSGRADNEQFF.